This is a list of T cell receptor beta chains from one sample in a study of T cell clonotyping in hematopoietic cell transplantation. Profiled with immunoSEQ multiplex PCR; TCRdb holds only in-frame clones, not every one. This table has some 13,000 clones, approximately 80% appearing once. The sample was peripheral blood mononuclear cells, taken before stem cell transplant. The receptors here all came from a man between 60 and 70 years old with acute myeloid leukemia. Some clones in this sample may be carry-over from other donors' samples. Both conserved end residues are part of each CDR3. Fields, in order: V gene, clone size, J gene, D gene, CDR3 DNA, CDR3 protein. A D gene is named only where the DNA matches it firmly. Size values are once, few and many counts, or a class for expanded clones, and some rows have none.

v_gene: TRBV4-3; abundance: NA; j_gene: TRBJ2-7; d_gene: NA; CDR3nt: TGCGCCAGCAGCCAAGGGACGCGAGCGGGCTACGAGCAGTACTTC; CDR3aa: CASSQGTRAGYEQYF
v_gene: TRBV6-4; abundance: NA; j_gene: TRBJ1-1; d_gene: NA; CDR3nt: TGTGCCAGCAGTGAAGATTGGGAGAACACTGAAGCTTTCTTT; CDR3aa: CASSEDWENTEAFF
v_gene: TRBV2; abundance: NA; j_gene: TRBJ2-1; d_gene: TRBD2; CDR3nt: TGTGCCAGCAGAAGAGCGGGAGATGTAAATGAGCAGTTCTTC; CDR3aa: CASRRAGDVNEQFF
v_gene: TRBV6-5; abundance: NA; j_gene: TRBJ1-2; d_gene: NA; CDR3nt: TGTGCCAGCAGGCCCCCAGGAACCGATGGCTACACCTTC; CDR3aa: CASRPPGTDGYTF
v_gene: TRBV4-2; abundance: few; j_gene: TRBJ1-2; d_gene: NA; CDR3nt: TGTGCCAGCAGCCAAGATAGAACAGGGAGTGTTAAAGGCTACACCTTC; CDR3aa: CASSQDRTGSVKGYTF
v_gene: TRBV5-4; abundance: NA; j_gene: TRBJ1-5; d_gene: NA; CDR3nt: TGTGCCAGCAGCTTATGGGGAGGTCCCCAGCATTTT; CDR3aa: CASSLWGGPQHF
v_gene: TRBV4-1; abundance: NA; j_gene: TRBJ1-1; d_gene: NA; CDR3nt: TGCGCCAGCAGCCAAGAACCGGGGGCGGTCACTGAAGCTTTCTTT; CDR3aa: CASSQEPGAVTEAFF
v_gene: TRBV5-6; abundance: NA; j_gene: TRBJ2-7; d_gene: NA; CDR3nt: TGTGCCAGCAGTTCGGAGACAGCAGTATACGAGCAGTACTTC; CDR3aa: CASSSETAVYEQYF
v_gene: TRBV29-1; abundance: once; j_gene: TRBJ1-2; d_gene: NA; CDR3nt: TGCAGCGTTGACGTCCTCCCGGACAATAACTATGGCTACACCTTC; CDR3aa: CSVDVLPDNNYGYTF
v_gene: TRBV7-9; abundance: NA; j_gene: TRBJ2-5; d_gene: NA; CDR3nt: TGTGCCAGCAGTCCGACTGGGACGGGAAAAGAGACCCAGTACTTC; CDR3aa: CASSPTGTGKETQYF
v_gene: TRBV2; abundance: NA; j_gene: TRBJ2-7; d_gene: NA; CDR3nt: TGTGCCAGCAGTGACAGCAACTACGAGCAGTACTTC; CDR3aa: CASSDSNYEQYF
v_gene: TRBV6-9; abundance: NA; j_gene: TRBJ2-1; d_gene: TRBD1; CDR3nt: TGTGCCAGCACCTGGGACAGGGTGTCCTACAATGAGCAGTTCTTC; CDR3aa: CASTWDRVSYNEQFF
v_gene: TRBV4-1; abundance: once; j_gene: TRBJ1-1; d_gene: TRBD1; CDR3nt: TGCGCCAGCAGTCTGAACCGGGACAGGGATAACACTGAAGCTTTCTTT; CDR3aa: CASSLNRDRDNTEAFF